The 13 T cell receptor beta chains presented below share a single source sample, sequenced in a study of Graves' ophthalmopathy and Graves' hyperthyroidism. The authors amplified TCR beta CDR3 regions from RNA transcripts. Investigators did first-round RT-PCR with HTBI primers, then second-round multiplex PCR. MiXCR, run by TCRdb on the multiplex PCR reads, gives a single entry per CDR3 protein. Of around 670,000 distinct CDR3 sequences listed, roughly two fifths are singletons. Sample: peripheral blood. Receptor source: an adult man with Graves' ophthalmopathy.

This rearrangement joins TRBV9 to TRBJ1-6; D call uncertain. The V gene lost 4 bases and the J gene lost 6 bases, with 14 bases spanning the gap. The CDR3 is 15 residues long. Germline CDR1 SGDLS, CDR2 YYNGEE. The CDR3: CASSQEGNFNSPLHF. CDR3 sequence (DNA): TGTGCCAGCAGCCAAGAGGGTAATTTTAATTCACCCCTCCACTTT. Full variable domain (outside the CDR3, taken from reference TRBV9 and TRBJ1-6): DSGVTQTPKHLITATGQRVTLRCSPRSGDLSVYWYQQSLDQGLQFLIQYYNGEERAKGNILERFSAQQFPDLHSELNLSSLELGDSALYFCASSQEGNFNSPLHFGNGTRLTVT.

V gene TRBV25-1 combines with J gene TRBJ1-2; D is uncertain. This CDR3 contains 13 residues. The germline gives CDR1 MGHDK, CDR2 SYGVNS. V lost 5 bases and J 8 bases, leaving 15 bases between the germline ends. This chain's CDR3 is CASSLLPGSGYTF. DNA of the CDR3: TGTGCCAGCAGTCTTCTCCCGGGCTCCGGCTACACCTTC.

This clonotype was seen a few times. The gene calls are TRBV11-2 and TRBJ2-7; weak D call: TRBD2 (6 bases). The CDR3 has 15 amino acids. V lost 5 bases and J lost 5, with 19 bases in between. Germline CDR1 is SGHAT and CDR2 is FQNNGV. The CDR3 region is CASSQDEGGGNEQYF. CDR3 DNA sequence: TGTGCCAGCAGCCAAGATGAGGGCGGCGGGAACGAGCAGTACTTC.

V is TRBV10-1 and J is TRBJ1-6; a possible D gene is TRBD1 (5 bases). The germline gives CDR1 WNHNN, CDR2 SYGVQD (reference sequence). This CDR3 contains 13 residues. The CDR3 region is CATTGSYNSPLHF. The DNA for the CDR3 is TGCGCAACAACAGGCTCCTATAATTCACCCCTCCACTTT.

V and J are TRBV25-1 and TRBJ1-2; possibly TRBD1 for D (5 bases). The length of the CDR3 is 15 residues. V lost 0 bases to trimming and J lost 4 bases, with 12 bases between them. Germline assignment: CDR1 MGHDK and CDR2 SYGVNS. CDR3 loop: CASSEYRWGAYGYTF. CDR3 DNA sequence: TGTGCCAGCAGTGAATATCGATGGGGCGCCTATGGCTACACCTTC.

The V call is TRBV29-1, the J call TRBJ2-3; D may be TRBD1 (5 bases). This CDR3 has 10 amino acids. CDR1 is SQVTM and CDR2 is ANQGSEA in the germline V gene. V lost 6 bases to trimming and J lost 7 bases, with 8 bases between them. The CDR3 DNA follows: TGCAGCGTCAGGGCAAATACGCAGTATTTT. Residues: CSVRANTQYF.

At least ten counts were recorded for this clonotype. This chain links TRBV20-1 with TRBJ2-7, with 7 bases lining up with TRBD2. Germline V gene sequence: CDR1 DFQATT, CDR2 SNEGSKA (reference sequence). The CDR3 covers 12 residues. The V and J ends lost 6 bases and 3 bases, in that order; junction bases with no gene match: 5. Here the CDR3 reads CSANWGGYEQYF. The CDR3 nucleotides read TGCAGTGCGAACTGGGGGGGCTACGAGCAGTACTTC.

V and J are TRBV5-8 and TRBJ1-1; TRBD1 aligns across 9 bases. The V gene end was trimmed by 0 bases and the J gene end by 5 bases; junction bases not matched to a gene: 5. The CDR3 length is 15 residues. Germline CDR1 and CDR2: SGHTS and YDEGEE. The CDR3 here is CASSLEQGAETEAFF. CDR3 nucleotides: TGTGCCAGCAGCTTGGAACAGGGGGCCGAAACTGAAGCTTTCTTT. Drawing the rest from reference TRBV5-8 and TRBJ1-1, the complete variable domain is EAGVTQSPTHLIKTRGQQATLRCSPISGHTSVYWYQQALGLGLQFLLWYDEGEERNRGNFPPRFSGRQFPNYSSELNVNALELEDSALYLCASSLEQGAETEAFFGQGTRLTVV.

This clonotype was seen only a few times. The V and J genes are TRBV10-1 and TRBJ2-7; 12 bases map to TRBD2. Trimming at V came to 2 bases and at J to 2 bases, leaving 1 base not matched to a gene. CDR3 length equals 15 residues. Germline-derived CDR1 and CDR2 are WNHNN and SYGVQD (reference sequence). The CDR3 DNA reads TGCGCCAGCAGTGAGGGACTAGCGGGACCCTACGAGCAGTACTTC. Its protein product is CASSEGLAGPYEQYF.

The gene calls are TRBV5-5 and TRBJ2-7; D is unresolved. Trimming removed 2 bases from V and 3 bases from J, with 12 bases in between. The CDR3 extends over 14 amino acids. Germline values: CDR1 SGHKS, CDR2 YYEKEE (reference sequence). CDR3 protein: CASSFGPSRYEQYF. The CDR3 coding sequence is TGTGCCAGCAGCTTCGGCCCATCTCGCTACGAGCAGTACTTC.

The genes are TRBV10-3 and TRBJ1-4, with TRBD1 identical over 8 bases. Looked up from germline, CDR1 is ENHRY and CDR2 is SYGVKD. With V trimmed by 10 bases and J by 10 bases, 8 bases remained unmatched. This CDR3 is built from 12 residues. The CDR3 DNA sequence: TGTGCCAGCAGGAAGGGACAGGCAAAACTGTTTTTT. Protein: CASRKGQAKLFF.

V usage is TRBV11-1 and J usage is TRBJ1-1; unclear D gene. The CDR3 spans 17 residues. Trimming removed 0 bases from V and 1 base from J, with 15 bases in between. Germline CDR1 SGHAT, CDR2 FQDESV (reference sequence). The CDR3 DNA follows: TGTGCCAGCAGCTTAGCGGCGAAGTCCACTTCGAACACTGAAGCTTTCTTT. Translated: CASSLAAKSTSNTEAFF. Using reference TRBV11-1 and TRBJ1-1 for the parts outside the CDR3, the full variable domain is EAEVAQSPRYKITEKSQAVAFWCDPISGHATLYWYRQILGQGPELLVQFQDESVVDDSQLPKDRFSAERLKGVDSTLKIQPAELGDSAMYLCASSLAAKSTSNTEAFFGQGTRLTVV.

The chain's CDR3 is CASSIRVRNSPLHF. As DNA, the CDR3 is TGTGCCAGTAGTATACGGGTGAGAAATTCACCCCTCCACTTT. The chain has TRBV19 and TRBJ1-6; D is unclear. This CDR3 has 14 amino acids. The germline V and J ends were trimmed by 2 bases and 7 bases, with 9 bases remaining between them. CDR1 is LNHDA and CDR2 is SQIVND in the germline V gene (reference sequence). Using reference TRBV19 and TRBJ1-6 for the parts outside the CDR3, the full variable domain is DGGITQSPKYLFRKEGQNVTLSCEQNLNHDAMYWYRQDPGQGLRLIYYSQIVNDFQKGDIAEGYSVSREKKESFPLTVTSAQKNPTAFYLCASSIRVRNSPLHFGNGTRLTVT.